This TCR beta chain was sequenced in a study of OX40 agonist ivuxolimab in advanced cancers. Study-wide context: Three dose-escalation patients had partial responses: one with hepatocellular carcinoma and two with cutaneous melanoma.

Whole-study results and caveats: Clonal expansion among partial responders at 0.1-3.0 mg/kg ranked near the lowest.

The CDR3 is made up of 18 amino acids. Trimming took 1 base from V and 0 from J, leaving 16 bases between them. The germline V gene encodes CDR1 SGHRS and CDR2 YFSETQ. Regarding this clone: Its antigen is as yet unknown.

Assay used: immunoSEQ multiplex PCR; TCRdb lists only in-frame clones, some missing. The table lists more than 20,000 clones, approximately 87% of them singletons. The chain couples TRBV5-1 to TRBJ1-4; D ambiguous. The clonotype was recovered from an adult with an advanced solid tumor such as melanoma, head and neck, liver or kidney cancer. Material: CD4+ or CD8+ T cells sorted from blood, obtained in a trial of the OX40 agonist ivuxolimab. CDR3 protein: CASSLYANLVATNEKLFF. The CDR3 coding sequence is TGCGCCAGCAGCTTGTACGCTAATCTCGTTGCAACTAATGAAAAACTGTTTTTT. Based on the CDR3 plus reference TRBV5-1 and TRBJ1-4, the full variable domain is KAGVTQTPRYLIKTRGQQVTLSCSPISGHRSVSWYQQTPGQGLQFLFEYFSETQRNKGNFPGRFSGRQFSNSRSEMNVSTLELGDSALYLCASSLYANLVATNEKLFFGSGTQLSVL.